The 5 T cell receptor beta chains listed next were all sequenced from one sample in a study of blood T cell repertoires in COVID-19. Clones were read by immunoSEQ multiplex PCR, and TCRdb kept only the in-frame ones, dropping some. The sample shows 50,000 to 65,000 clones, roughly 90% of them seen only once. The sequenced sample consisted of peripheral blood. These receptors were obtained from a man in his fifties with acute or convalescent COVID-19.

The chain employs TRBV2 and TRBJ1-6, with D tentatively TRBD1 (6 bases). There are 15 residues in the CDR3. Germline loops: CDR1 SNHLY, CDR2 FYNNEI. V lost 6 bases and J lost 10, with 19 bases in between. Here the CDR3 DNA reads TGTGCCAGCAGCGGGGAGACAGGTCTCCTCTCACCCCTCCACTTT. This gives the protein CASSGETGLLSPLHF. The full variable domain, its missing parts supplied by reference TRBV2 and TRBJ1-6, is EPEVTQTPSHQVTQMGQEVILRCVPISNHLYFYWYRQILGQKVEFLVSFYNNEISEKSEIFDDQFSVERPDGSNFTLKIRSTKLEDSAMYFCASSGETGLLSPLHFGNGTRLTVT.

The V gene is TRBV15, the J gene TRBJ2-7, with TRBD2 matching over 13 bases. Germline-derived CDR1 and CDR2 are LNHNV and YYDKDF (reference sequence). V was clipped by 1 base and J by 4 bases; unmatched bases: 4. The CDR3 loop spans 16 amino acids. In nucleotides, the CDR3 is TGTGCCACCAGCAGAGGTGGGACTAGCGGGGAGTACGAGCAGTACTTC. Encoded protein: CATSRGGTSGEYEQYF.

The genes are TRBV21-1 and TRBJ1-1. TRBV21-1 has pseudogene status. This CDR3 has 15 amino acids. This CDR3 reads CASSKRSGRRTEAFF. The CDR3 nucleotides are TGTGCCAGCAGCAAAAGGTCGGGGAGGAGGACTGAAGCTTTCTTT.

The CDR3 nucleotides read TGTGCCAGCAGCACAGGGGTCCATCAGCCCCAGCATTTT. The encoded protein is CASSTGVHQPQHF. The chain has TRBV27 and TRBJ1-5, with 7 bases matching TRBD1. The CDR3 totals 13 residues. Unmatched junction bases numbered 4, after V lost 6 bases and J lost 5 bases. The germline CDR1 and CDR2 sequences are MNHEY and SMNVEV (reference sequence).

The chain uses TRBV29-1 and TRBJ2-3; TRBD2 matches at 7 bases. The CDR3 length is 14 residues. Germline assignment: CDR1 SQVTM and CDR2 ANQGSEA. V trimming: 3 bases; J trimming: 8 bases; junction bases outside the gene matches: 11. The CDR3 loop reads CSVDLTSSIGTQYF. The CDR3 DNA sequence: TGCAGCGTTGACTTGACTAGCTCAATTGGTACGCAGTATTTT.